This T cell receptor beta chain was identified in a study of T cell changes during pregnancy in multiple sclerosis. Clones were sequenced by immunoSEQ multiplex PCR, and TCRdb holds only the in-frame ones, with some missing. In the table there are tens of thousands of clones, roughly nine tenths of which are singletons. The CDR3 consists of 14 residues. Per the germline V gene, CDR1 is SGDLS and CDR2 is YYNGEE. V was pared by 0 bases and J by 4 bases, with 7 bases between. The chain carries TRBV9 and TRBJ2-2; D gene uncertain. Sequencing used CD4+ T cells from peripheral blood mononuclear cells, obtained before pregnancy. This clonotype originated in a female donor with multiple sclerosis, enrolled in a pregnancy study. CDR3 residues: CASSVVPGTGELFF. In DNA, the CDR3 is TGTGCCAGCAGCGTAGTGCCCGGCACCGGGGAGCTGTTTTTT.